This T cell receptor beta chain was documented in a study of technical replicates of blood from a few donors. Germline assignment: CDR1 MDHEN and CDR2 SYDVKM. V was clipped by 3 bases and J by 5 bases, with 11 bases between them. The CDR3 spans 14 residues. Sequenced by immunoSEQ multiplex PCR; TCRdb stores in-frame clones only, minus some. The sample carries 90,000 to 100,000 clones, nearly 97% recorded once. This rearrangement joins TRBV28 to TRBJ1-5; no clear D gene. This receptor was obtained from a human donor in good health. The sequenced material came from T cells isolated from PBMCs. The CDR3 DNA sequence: TGTGCCAGCAGTTTCCTCCGGGGAGATCAGCCCCAGCATTTT. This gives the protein CASSFLRGDQPQHF.